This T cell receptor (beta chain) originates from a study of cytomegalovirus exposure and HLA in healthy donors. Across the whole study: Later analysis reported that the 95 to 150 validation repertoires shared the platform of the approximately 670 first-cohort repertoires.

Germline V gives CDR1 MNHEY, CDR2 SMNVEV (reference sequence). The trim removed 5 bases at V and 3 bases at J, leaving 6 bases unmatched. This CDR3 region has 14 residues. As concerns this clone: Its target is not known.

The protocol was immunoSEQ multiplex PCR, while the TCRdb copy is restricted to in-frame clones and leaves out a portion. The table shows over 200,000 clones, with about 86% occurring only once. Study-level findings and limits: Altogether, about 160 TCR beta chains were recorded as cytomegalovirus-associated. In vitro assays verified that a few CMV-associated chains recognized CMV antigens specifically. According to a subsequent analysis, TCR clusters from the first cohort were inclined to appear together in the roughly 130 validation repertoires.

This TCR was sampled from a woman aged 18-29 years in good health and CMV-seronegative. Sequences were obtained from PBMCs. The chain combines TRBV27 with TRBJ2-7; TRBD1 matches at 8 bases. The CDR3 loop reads CASSTRTGLYEQYF. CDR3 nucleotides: TGTGCCAGCAGTACCCGGACAGGGCTCTACGAGCAGTACTTC.